These 32 T cell receptor beta chains came from one sample sequenced in a study of blood T cell repertoires in COVID-19. Clones were read by immunoSEQ multiplex PCR, and TCRdb kept only the in-frame ones, dropping some. The data contain about 140,000 clones, under 85% of them singletons. The sample consisted of peripheral blood. The receptors derive from a human donor in a cohort sampled during active COVID-19.

The chain recombines TRBV28 with TRBJ2-3; TRBD2 matches at 9 bases. The ends lost 8 bases at V and 0 bases at J; junction bases unmatched: 3. CDR1 is MDHEN, CDR2 SYDVKM, per germline. The CDR3 length is 14 residues. The CDR3 DNA reads as TGTGCCAGCGTCCTAGCGGGAAGCACAGATACGCAGTATTTT. Translation: CASVLAGSTDTQYF.

The chain combines TRBV7-2 with TRBJ2-6; TRBD2 agrees at 7 bases. The CDR3 runs 17 residues. Losses at the gene ends were 5 bases for V and 4 bases for J; bases not matched to a gene: 11. Germline-derived CDR1 and CDR2 are SGHTA and FQGNSA. CDR3 sequence reads: CASSNSGGGTGANVLTF. The CDR3 nucleotides are TGTGCCAGCAGCAACTCTGGGGGGGGAACCGGGGCCAACGTCCTGACTTTC. The full variable domain, its missing parts supplied by reference TRBV7-2 and TRBJ2-6, is GAGVSQSPSNKVTEKGKDVELRCDPISGHTALYWYRQSLGQGLEFLIYFQGNSAPDKSGLPSDRFSAERTGGSVSTLTIQRTQQEDSAVYLCASSNSGGGTGANVLTFGAGSRLTVL.

Comments on this clone: Additional DNA sequences in this sample encode the identical CDR3. The V gene is TRBV9, the J gene TRBJ2-1; the match to TRBD2 covers 12 bases. This CDR3 comprises 15 residues. CDR1 is SGDLS and CDR2 is YYNGEE in the germline V gene. V was pared by 1 base and J by 4 bases, with 0 bases of the junction left unmatched. The CDR3 here is CASSVTSGRYNEQFF. CDR3 in DNA: TGTGCCAGCAGCGTAACTAGCGGGAGGTACAATGAGCAGTTCTTC.

This clone appeared a few times. The chain combines TRBV7-8 with TRBJ2-1; 10 nucleotides align to TRBD1. From germline, CDR1 is SGHVS and CDR2 FQNEAQ. The CDR3 is 15 residues long. The V segment lost 8 bases and the J segment 4 bases; nucleotides outside the gene matches: 8. The CDR3 sequence is CASRQAGQGYNEQFF. The CDR3 DNA reads as TGTGCCAGCCGCCAAGCGGGACAGGGGTACAATGAGCAGTTCTTC.

The rearrangement joins TRBV5-1 to TRBJ2-1; a possible D gene is TRBD1 (6 bases). This CDR3 region has 11 residues. Trimming took 7 bases from V and 7 from J, leaving 9 bases between them. The V gene's germline CDR1 is SGHRS and CDR2 YFSETQ. The CDR3 here is CASWGQNEQFF. The CDR3, as DNA: TGCGCCAGCTGGGGACAAAATGAGCAGTTCTTC.

The chain's CDR3 is CASSQGLTSGSVAQKYF. DNA of the CDR3: TGTGCCAGCAGCCAAGGGTTGACTAGCGGGAGTGTAGCCCAAAAGTATTTT. This rearrangement joins TRBV3-1 (or the pseudogene TRBV3-2) to TRBJ2-3, with TRBD2 matching over 12 bases. The CDR3 is made up of 17 amino acids. Germline CDR1 LGHDT, CDR2 YNNKEL (reference sequence). Unmatched junction bases numbered 15, after V lost 1 base and J lost 13 bases.

The CDR3, as DNA: TGCGCCAGCAGCTTGGGAGCTCTGACAGGGGCCAATGAGCAGTTCTTC. Protein sequence: CASSLGALTGANEQFF. J is TRBJ2-1 and V is TRBV5-1; TRBD1 matches at 8 bases. With 0 bases clipped from V and 6 bases from J, the junction kept 8 bases outside the gene matches. The V gene's germline CDR1 is SGHRS and CDR2 YFSETQ. This CDR3 spans 16 amino acids.

The V call is TRBV9, the J call TRBJ1-1; D is perhaps TRBD1 (6 bases). The germline CDR1 and CDR2 sequences are SGDLS and YYNGEE. The CDR3 has 13 residues. V lost 0 bases and J lost 10, with 13 bases in between. The CDR3 reads CASSVAGGVPAFF. CDR3 bases: TGTGCCAGCAGCGTAGCGGGGGGCGTCCCAGCTTTCTTT.

CDR3 coding DNA: TGTGCCAGCAGTGAATGGAACAGGGGAACGAACACCGGGGAGCTGTTTTTT. Protein sequence: CASSEWNRGTNTGELFF. The chain carries TRBV25-1 and TRBJ2-2; 7 bases align to TRBD1. The V gene end was trimmed by 1 base and the J gene end by 0 bases; junction bases not matched to a gene: 5. The CDR3 runs to 17 residues. The germline V gene encodes CDR1 MGHDK and CDR2 SYGVNS.

The chain couples TRBV6-5 to TRBJ2-1, with TRBD2 as a possible D gene (6 bases). Trimming cost V 7 bases and J 12 bases, with 19 bases left between them. From germline, CDR1 is MNHEY and CDR2 SVGAGI. The CDR3 runs to 13 residues. The CDR3 DNA reads as TGTGCCAGCATCCCGGGACTCTCTGGAAGGCAGTTCTTC. As protein: CASIPGLSGRQFF.

This clone was recorded once. The chain uses TRBV6-5 and TRBJ1-2, with TRBD1 matching 7 bases. The CDR3 is 15 amino acids. CDR1 is MNHEY, CDR2 SVGAGI, per germline. The V gene end was trimmed by 10 bases and the J gene end by 0 bases; junction bases not matched to a gene: 11. This CDR3 is CATIPDRVANYGYTF. The CDR3 DNA follows: TGTGCCACCATCCCCGACAGGGTCGCTAACTATGGCTACACCTTC.

The V call is TRBV5-1, the J call TRBJ1-1; 8 positions match TRBD1. The CDR3 length is 14 residues. Trimming cost V 3 bases and J 1 base; bases outside gene matches: 2. The germline V gene has CDR1 SGHRS and CDR2 YFSETQ. This CDR3 reads CASSWGQANTEAFF. In DNA, the CDR3 is TGCGCCAGCAGCTGGGGACAGGCGAACACTGAAGCTTTCTTT.

V gene TRBV3-1 (or the pseudogene TRBV3-2) combines with J gene TRBJ1-1; 7 bases match TRBD1. This CDR3 contains 14 residues. V shed 7 bases and J 8 bases; nucleotides not matched to a gene: 13. Germline-derived CDR1 and CDR2 are LGHDT and YNNKEL (reference sequence). This CDR3 is CASTTISRQGEAFF. Here the CDR3 DNA reads TGTGCCAGCACCACAATTTCTCGACAGGGAGAAGCTTTCTTT.

The chain carries TRBV20-1 and TRBJ2-7; 10 positions match TRBD1. Trimming removed 3 bases from V and 2 bases from J; junction bases left unmatched: 13. Looked up from germline, CDR1 is DFQATT and CDR2 is SNEGSKA (reference sequence). The CDR3 length is 17 residues. The CDR3 region has the DNA TGCAGTGCTAGTCCGAGACAGGGGGCAACGACAGCCTACGAGCAGTACTTC. Protein sequence: CSASPRQGATTAYEQYF.

The chain uses TRBV6-6 and TRBJ2-1, with 12 bases that match TRBD2. Losses at the gene ends were 4 bases for V and 7 bases for J; bases not matched to a gene: 2. CDR3 size: 14 residues. In germline, CDR1 is MNHNY, CDR2 SVGAGI (reference sequence). The CDR3: CASSSGLAGNEQFF. Here the CDR3 DNA reads TGTGCCAGCAGTTCCGGACTAGCGGGAAATGAGCAGTTCTTC.

The J gene is TRBJ2-1, the V gene TRBV18, with 14 bases identical to TRBD2. The J segment lost 7 bases and the V segment lost 0 bases, leaving 5 bases of the junction unmatched. The CDR3 totals 17 residues. Germline V gives CDR1 KGHSH, CDR2 LQKENI. The CDR3 sequence is CASSPPGLAGVKNEQFF. CDR3 nucleotides: TGTGCCAGCTCACCACCGGGACTAGCGGGAGTCAAGAATGAGCAGTTCTTC. Together with reference TRBV18 and TRBJ2-1, the CDR3 gives the full variable domain: NAGVMQNPRHLVRRRGQEARLRCSPMKGHSHVYWYRQLPEEGLKFMVYLQKENIIDESGMPKERFSAEFPKEGPSILRIQQVVRGDSAAYFCASSPPGLAGVKNEQFFGPGTRLTVL.

The chain is built from TRBV5-5 and TRBJ1-1, with D possibly matching TRBD1 (6 bases). Germline CDR1 is SGHKS and CDR2 is YYEKEE (reference sequence). The CDR3 consists of 13 residues. V dropped 5 bases and J dropped 5 bases, with 13 bases sitting between them. The CDR3 nucleotides are TGTGCCAGCAGTTTTACAGGGAGTACTGAAGCTTTCTTT. It codes for CASSFTGSTEAFF. Full variable domain (outside the CDR3, taken from reference TRBV5-5 and TRBJ1-1): DAGVTQSPTHLIKTRGQQVTLRCSPISGHKSVSWYQQVLGQGPQFIFQYYEKEERGRGNFPDRFSARQFPNYSSELNVNALLLGDSALYLCASSFTGSTEAFFGQGTRLTVV.

This clone was counted a single time. The chain carries TRBV2 and TRBJ1-5, with 7 bases fitting TRBD1. The CDR3 extends over 15 amino acids. The ends lost 4 bases at V and 0 bases at J; junction bases unmatched: 3. Germline V gives CDR1 SNHLY, CDR2 FYNNEI. CDR3 sequence (DNA): TGTGCCAGCAGTGGGGACAGCTATAGCAATCAGCCCCAGCATTTT. This encodes CASSGDSYSNQPQHF.

V gene TRBV19 combines with J gene TRBJ2-3, with D hard to call. Germline CDR1 is LNHDA and CDR2 is SQIVND (reference sequence). The V and J ends lost 4 bases and 5 bases respectively, with 10 bases between them. This CDR3 spans 13 amino acids. CDR3 nucleotide sequence: TGTGCCAGTAGTACTCGACTTCGAGATACGCAGTATTTT. This codes for CASSTRLRDTQYF.

This chain uses TRBV2 with TRBJ1-1; TRBD1 matches at 9 bases. V lost 6 bases, J lost 4 bases, and 3 bases stayed unmatched. Germline V lookup: CDR1 SNHLY, CDR2 FYNNEI. The CDR3 length is 13 residues. DNA of the CDR3: TGTGCCAGCAGCGGGACAGGGCTCACTGAAGCTTTCTTT. Its translation is CASSGTGLTEAFF.

V gene TRBV19 combines with J gene TRBJ2-3; D perhaps matches TRBD2 (6 bases). CDR3 length: 17 residues. Germline V CDR1 and CDR2: LNHDA, SQIVND (reference sequence). Trimming took off 5 bases at V and 0 bases at J, with 18 bases between the two ends. The CDR3 coding sequence is TGTGCCAGTAGTCCCCGCGGTAGCGGAGCTAGCACAGATACGCAGTATTTT. It codes for CASSPRGSGASTDTQYF.

V and J are TRBV9 and TRBJ2-1, with 8 bases matching TRBD2. The CDR3 spans 16 residues. Germline V gene data show CDR1 as SGDLS and CDR2 as YYNGEE. With V trimmed by 0 bases and J by 9 bases, 11 bases remained unmatched. CDR3 coding DNA: TGTGCCAGCAGCGTAGCTACAACGGGAGGGGCGCGTGAGCAGTTCTTC. Protein product: CASSVATTGGAREQFF.

The chain uses TRBV9 and TRBJ2-1, with TRBD2 identical over 11 bases. This CDR3 comprises 15 residues. V was pared by 2 bases and J by 9 bases, with 7 bases of the junction left unmatched. Germline assignment: CDR1 SGDLS and CDR2 YYNGEE. The CDR3 loop is CASSVRLAGNPEQFF. CDR3 nucleotide sequence: TGTGCCAGCAGCGTCAGACTAGCGGGGAATCCTGAGCAGTTCTTC.

V and J are TRBV14 and TRBJ1-2; the D gene is possibly TRBD1 (6 bases). V was cut by 2 bases and J by 4 bases, with 17 bases left in between. This CDR3 comprises 16 residues. Germline CDR1 and CDR2: SGHDN and FVKESK. The CDR3 loop is CASSQFSLAGAYGYTF. The CDR3 bases are TGTGCCAGCAGCCAATTTAGCCTAGCGGGGGCCTATGGCTACACCTTC.

The J gene is TRBJ1-1, the V gene TRBV15; a weak D match, TRBD1 (6 bases). Germline CDR1 and CDR2: LNHNV and YYDKDF (reference sequence). The V and J ends lost 2 bases and 1 base respectively, with 8 bases between them. The length of the CDR3 is 14 residues. The CDR3 spells CATSRSGANTEAFF. The CDR3 bases are TGTGCCACCAGCAGATCAGGGGCGAACACTGAAGCTTTCTTT.

The chain employs TRBV5-5 and TRBJ2-7; possibly TRBD2 for D (5 bases). The CDR3 totals 12 residues. V lost 0 bases and J lost 6, with 7 bases in between. The germline gives CDR1 SGHKS, CDR2 YYEKEE (reference sequence). This CDR3 reads CASSLGGREQYF. The DNA for the CDR3 is TGTGCCAGCAGCTTGGGAGGGCGCGAGCAGTACTTC.

This chain joins TRBV28 and TRBJ2-7, with 7 bases identical to TRBD2. The CDR3 loop spans 13 amino acids. Germline assignment: CDR1 MDHEN and CDR2 SYDVKM. V dropped 6 bases and J dropped 2; count of bases not matched to a gene: 4. The CDR3 sequence: CASRISGPYEQYF. The CDR3 DNA reads as TGTGCCAGCAGGATTAGCGGGCCCTACGAGCAGTACTTC.

Only one count was recorded for this clone. V is TRBV2 and J is TRBJ2-5; no firm D call. Per germline, CDR1 SNHLY and CDR2 FYNNEI. The CDR3 covers 12 residues. V was cut by 5 bases and J by 4 bases, with 8 bases left in between. For the CDR3, the DNA is TGTGCCAGCAGTTCCGTCCGAGAGACCCAGTACTTC. It is translated as CASSSVRETQYF. The entire variable domain, with the rest obtained from reference TRBV2 and TRBJ2-5, is as follows: EPEVTQTPSHQVTQMGQEVILRCVPISNHLYFYWYRQILGQKVEFLVSFYNNEISEKSEIFDDQFSVERPDGSNFTLKIRSTKLEDSAMYFCASSSVRETQYFGPGTRLLVL.

With respect to this clone: The same CDR3 can be traced to other DNA sequences in this sample. J is TRBJ1-2 and V is TRBV3-1 (or the pseudogene TRBV3-2); TRBD1 is a possible D gene (6 bases). With 6 bases removed from V and 3 bases from J, the gap between germline ends came to 8 bases. Germline V gene sequence: CDR1 LGHDT, CDR2 YNNKEL (reference sequence). The CDR3 runs to 12 residues. In DNA, the CDR3 is TGTGCCAGCAGTCCAGGGGACTATGGCTACACCTTC. It encodes CASSPGDYGYTF.

This chain connects TRBV7-3 to TRBJ2-1, with 7 bases that match TRBD2. The length of the CDR3 is 16 residues. CDR1 is SGHTA and CDR2 is FQGTGA in the germline V gene. V shed 4 bases and J 3 bases; nucleotides not matched to a gene: 9. CDR3 amino acids: CASSWGAGLNYNEQFF. CDR3 DNA: TGTGCCAGCAGCTGGGGAGCGGGATTAAACTACAATGAGCAGTTCTTC.

The chain uses TRBV9 and TRBJ2-2; the match to TRBD2 covers 9 bases. J gave up 6 bases and V 4 bases, and 10 bases lay outside the gene matches. CDR3 size: 16 residues. Per the germline V gene, CDR1 is SGDLS and CDR2 is YYNGEE. CDR3 in DNA: TGTGCCAGCAGCAGCGACCCGGGACTAGCCGCCGGGGAGCTGTTTTTT. It is translated as CASSSDPGLAAGELFF.

This clone was detected once. The chain uses TRBV10-3 and TRBJ2-2; D uncertain. The CDR3 is 14 residues long. The V gene lost 6 bases and the J gene lost 3 bases, with 11 bases spanning the gap. The germline CDR1 and CDR2 sequences are ENHRY and SYGVKD. The CDR3 region is CAISLGLDTGELFF. CDR3 nucleotides: TGTGCCATCAGCCTGGGCCTTGACACCGGGGAGCTGTTTTTT.